The text below deals with one TCR beta chain. The antigen remains undetermined. Every bit of the isolated RNA underwent reverse transcription, so sequencing read expressed TCRB transcripts. TCRdb's table, derived via immunoSEQ multiplex PCR, lists solely in-frame clones and lacks some. The table shows about 700,000 clones, with over 10% occurring only once. The data originate from a study of beta chain features in type 1 diabetes. Using CD45RO/CCR7/CD25/CD127/CD95/CD27, CD4+ naive, central memory, regulatory and stem cell-like memory cells were sorted. Whole-study results and caveats: Within each of all four CD4+ subsets, Type 1 diabetes patients had TCRB CDR3s that were moderately but significantly shorter.

Trimming removed 4 bases from V and 2 bases from J, with 10 bases in between. The CDR3 is made up of 14 amino acids. The germline V gene encodes CDR1 SGHNT and CDR2 YYREEE (reference sequence). The TCR was taken from a man in his late teens or twenties with type 1 diabetes. Specimen: naive CD4+ T cells from blood. This chain connects TRBV5-4 to TRBJ1-3; weak D call: TRBD1 (5 bases). The CDR3 protein is CASSTGTPGNTIYF. The CDR3 coding sequence is TGTGCCAGCAGCACCGGGACTCCTGGAAACACCATATATTTT.